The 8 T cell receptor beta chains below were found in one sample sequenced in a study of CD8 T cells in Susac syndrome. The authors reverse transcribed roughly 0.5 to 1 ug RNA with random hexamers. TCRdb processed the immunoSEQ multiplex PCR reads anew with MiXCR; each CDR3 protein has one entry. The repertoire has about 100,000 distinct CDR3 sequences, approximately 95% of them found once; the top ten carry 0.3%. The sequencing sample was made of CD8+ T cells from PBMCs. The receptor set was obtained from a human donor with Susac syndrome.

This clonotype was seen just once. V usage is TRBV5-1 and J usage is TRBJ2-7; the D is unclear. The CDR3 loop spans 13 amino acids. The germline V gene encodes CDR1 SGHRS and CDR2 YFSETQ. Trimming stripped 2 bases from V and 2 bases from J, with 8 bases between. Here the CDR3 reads CASSFKGTYEQYF. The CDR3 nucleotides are TGCGCCAGCAGCTTCAAGGGTACCTACGAGCAGTACTTC.

This CDR3 is CASSLDRGNDGYTF. The CDR3 DNA reads as TGTGCCAGCAGCTTAGACAGGGGGAATGATGGCTACACCTTC. The gene calls are TRBV5-4 and TRBJ1-2; 9 bases fit TRBD1. From germline, CDR1 is SGHNT and CDR2 YYREEE (reference sequence). The CDR3 contains 14 residues. Trimming cost V 2 bases and J 6 bases; bases outside gene matches: 5.

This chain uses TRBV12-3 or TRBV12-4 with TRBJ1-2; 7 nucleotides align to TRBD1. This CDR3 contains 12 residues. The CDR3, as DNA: TGTGCGATAGTACAGGGGCTCTATGGCTACACCTTC. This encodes CAIVQGLYGYTF.

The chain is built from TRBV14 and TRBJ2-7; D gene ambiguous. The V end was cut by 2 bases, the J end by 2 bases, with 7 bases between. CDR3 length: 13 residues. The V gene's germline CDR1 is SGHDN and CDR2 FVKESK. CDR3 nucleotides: TGTGCCAGCAGCCAAAAGGGCCCCTACGAGCAGTACTTC. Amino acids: CASSQKGPYEQYF.

The CDR3 nucleotides are TGCAGCGGGGATGGACAGGGAAATGATGAGCAGTTCTTC. It codes for CSGDGQGNDEQFF. V usage is TRBV29-1 and J usage is TRBJ2-1; 8 bases are shared with TRBD1. Per germline, CDR1 SQVTM and CDR2 ANQGSEA. Trimming took 7 bases from V and 8 from J; bases not matched to a gene: 10. The CDR3 is made up of 13 amino acids.

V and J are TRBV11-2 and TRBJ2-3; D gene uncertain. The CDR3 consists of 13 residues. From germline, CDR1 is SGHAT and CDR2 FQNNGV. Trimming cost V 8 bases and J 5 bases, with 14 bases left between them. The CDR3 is CASGFRSEDTQYF. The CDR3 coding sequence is TGTGCCAGCGGTTTTCGGTCGGAAGATACGCAGTATTTT.

The CDR3 region is CASSLWAYNEQFF. DNA for the CDR3: TGCGCCAGCAGCTTGTGGGCGTACAATGAGCAGTTCTTC. This chain joins TRBV5-1 and TRBJ2-1; D remains ambiguous. Germline lookup yields CDR1 SGHRS and CDR2 YFSETQ. The CDR3 contains 13 residues. Trimming took off 1 base at V and 4 bases at J, with 6 bases between the two ends.

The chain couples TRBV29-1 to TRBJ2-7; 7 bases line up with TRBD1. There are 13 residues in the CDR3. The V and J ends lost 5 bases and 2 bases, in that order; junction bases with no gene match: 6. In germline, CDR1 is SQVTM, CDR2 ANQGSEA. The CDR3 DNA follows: TGCAGCGTTCGGGACAGTCTTGCCTACGAGCAGTACTTC. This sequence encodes CSVRDSLAYEQYF.